Reported below is one T cell receptor beta chain. Through a sample-barcoded 5' primer and a J-beta primer mix, a second PCR was run for roughly 6 to 11 cycles. Via MiXCR, TCRdb re-called the 5' RACE reads, giving one row per CDR3 protein. The profile covers 1.5 million to 2 million distinct CDR3 sequences, with about two fifths appearing a single time and 20% to 25% taken by the ten largest. The data were obtained in a study of blood T cells in healthy people across ages. Germline V lookup: CDR1 SGHKS, CDR2 YYEKEE (reference sequence). This CDR3 spans 15 amino acids. Trimming left V 1 base short and J 4 bases short, with 13 bases between.

The sample taken for sequencing was blood. The chain carries TRBV5-5 and TRBJ2-3; D remains unclear. The TCR was taken from a human donor in good health. This chain's CDR3 is CASSLKALEADTQYF. The CDR3 nucleotides read TGTGCCAGCAGCTTGAAAGCATTAGAGGCAGATACGCAGTATTTT.